This T cell receptor beta chain emerged from a study of T cells in Graves' hyperthyroidism and ophthalmopathy. This clonotype was seen more than once but under ten times. Its antigen is still unknown. Ophthalmopathy patients showed a Clinical Activity Score of at least 3, NOSPECS grade of at least 4 and duration under 3 months. The study excluded patients with uncontrolled infection, other autoimmune disease, pregnancy or lactation. Notes on the study in general: Blood samples included most of the expanded thyroid clonotypes exceeding 0.001. A model of 13 V-J features distinguished ophthalmopathy from stable hyperthyroidism.

Researchers amplified the TCR beta CDR3 regions from RNA transcripts. The HTBI set primed first-round TCR CDR3 RT-PCR. TCRdb reanalysed the multiplex PCR reads using MiXCR and keeps one entry per CDR3 protein. The top ten hold approximately 49% of the sample, which has about 480,000 distinct CDR3 sequences, around a fifth seen once. Germline CDR1 and CDR2: WSHSY and SAAADI. The CDR3 is made up of 15 amino acids. Trimming removed 6 bases from V and 5 bases from J, with 19 bases in between. The J gene is TRBJ2-5, the V gene TRBV10-2; TRBD2 is a possible D gene (6 bases). The clonotype originates from a woman in her 70s with Graves' ophthalmopathy. The sequencing sample was made of blood. The CDR3 loop is CASRRHPGTVETQYF. The CDR3, as DNA: TGCGCCAGCAGGCGCCACCCAGGGACTGTGGAGACCCAGTACTTC.